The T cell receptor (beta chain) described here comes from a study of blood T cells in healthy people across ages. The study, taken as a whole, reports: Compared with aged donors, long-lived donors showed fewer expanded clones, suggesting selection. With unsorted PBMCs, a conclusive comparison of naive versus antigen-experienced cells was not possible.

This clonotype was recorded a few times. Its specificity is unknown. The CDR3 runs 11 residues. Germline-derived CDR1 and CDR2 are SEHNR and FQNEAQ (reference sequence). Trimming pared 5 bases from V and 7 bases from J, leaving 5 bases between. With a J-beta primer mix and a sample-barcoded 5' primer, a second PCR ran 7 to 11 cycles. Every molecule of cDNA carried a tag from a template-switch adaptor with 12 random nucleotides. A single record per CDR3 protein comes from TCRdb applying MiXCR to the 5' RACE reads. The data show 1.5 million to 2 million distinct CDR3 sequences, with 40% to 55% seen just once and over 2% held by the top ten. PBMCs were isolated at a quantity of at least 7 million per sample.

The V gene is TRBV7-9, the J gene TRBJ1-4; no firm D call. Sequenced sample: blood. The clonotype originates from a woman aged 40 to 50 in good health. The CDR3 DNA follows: TGTGCCAGCAGCGGAAGTGAAAAACTGTTTTTT. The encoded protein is CASSGSEKLFF.